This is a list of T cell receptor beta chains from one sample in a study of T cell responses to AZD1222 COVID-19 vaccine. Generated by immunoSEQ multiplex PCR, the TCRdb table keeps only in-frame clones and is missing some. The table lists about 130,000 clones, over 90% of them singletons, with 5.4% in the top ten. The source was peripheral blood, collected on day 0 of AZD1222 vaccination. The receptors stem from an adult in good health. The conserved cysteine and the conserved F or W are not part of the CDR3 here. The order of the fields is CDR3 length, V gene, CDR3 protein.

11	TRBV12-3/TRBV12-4	ASRGTGRYEQY
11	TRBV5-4	ASSLDSGREAF
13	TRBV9	ASSVSDRLEYGYT
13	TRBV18	ASSAETAYNSPLH
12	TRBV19	ASRNKEGGEKLF
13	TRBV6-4	ASRDLAGGNNEQF
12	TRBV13	ASSGVAALSEQF
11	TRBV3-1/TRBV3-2	ASSGTGRETQY
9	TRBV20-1	SATGESEAF
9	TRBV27	ASGGWETQY
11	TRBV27	ASSKTGPGGYT
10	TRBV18	ASSPQFGEQY
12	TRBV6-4	ASSDPQDGYGYT
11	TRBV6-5	ASSDRGATEAF
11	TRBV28	LVTSGINQPQH
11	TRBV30	AWSFVVSYEQY
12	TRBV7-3	ASSRNSGDYGYT
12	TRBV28	ASIIRGGHQPQH
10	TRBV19	ATLGQPYGYT
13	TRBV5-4	ASSAGQSTNEKLF
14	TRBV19	ASSPKLAGGSYEQY
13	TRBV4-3	ASSQTTGNQETQY
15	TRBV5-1	ASSTRTGDDSYNEQF
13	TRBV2	ASSGESLSNQPQH
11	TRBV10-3	AISHTGDQPQH
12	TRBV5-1	ASSYNRGLYEQY
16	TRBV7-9	ASSLEGFSGGALDEQF
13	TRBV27	ASSSVASGAGEAF
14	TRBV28	ASSSQTGSSYNEQF
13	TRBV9	ASSPRGNLNYGYT
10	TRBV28	ASTAAQNEQF